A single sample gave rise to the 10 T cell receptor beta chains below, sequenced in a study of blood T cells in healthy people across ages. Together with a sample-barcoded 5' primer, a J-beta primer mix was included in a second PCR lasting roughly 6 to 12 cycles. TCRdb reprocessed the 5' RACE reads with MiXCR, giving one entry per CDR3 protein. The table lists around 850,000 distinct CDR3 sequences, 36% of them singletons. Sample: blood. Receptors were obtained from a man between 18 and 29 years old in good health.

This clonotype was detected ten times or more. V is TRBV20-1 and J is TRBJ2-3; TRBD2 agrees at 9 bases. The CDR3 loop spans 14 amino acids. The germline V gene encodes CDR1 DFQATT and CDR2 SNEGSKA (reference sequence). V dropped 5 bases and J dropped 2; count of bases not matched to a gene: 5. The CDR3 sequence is CSASSGVDTDTQYF. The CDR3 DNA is TGCAGTGCTTCTAGCGGGGTTGACACAGATACGCAGTATTTT.

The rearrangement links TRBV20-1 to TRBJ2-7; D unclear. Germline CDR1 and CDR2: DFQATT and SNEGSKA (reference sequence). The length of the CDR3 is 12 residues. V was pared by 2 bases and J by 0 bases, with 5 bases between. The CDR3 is CSARYSSYEQYF. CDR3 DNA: TGCAGTGCTAGATATTCCTCCTACGAGCAGTACTTC.

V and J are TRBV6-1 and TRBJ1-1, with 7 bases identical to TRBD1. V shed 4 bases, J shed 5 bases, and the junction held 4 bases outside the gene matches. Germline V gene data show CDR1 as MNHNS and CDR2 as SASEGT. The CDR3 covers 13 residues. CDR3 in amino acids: CASSAGGGTEAFF. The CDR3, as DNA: TGTGCCAGCAGTGCAGGGGGTGGAACTGAAGCTTTCTTT.

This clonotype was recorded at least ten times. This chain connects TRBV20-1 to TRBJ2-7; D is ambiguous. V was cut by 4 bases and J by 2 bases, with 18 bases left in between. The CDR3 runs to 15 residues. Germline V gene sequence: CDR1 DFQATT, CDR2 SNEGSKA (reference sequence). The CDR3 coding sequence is TGCAGTGCTAACCCCTTAAGTGACCGCCCCTACGAGCAGTACTTC. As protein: CSANPLSDRPYEQYF.

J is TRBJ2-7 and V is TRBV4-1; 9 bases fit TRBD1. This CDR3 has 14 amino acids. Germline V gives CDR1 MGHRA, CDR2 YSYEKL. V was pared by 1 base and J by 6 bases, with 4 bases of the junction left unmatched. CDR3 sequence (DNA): TGCGCCAGCAGCCAAGGGGACAGGGCCGGCGAGCAGTACTTC. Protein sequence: CASSQGDRAGEQYF.

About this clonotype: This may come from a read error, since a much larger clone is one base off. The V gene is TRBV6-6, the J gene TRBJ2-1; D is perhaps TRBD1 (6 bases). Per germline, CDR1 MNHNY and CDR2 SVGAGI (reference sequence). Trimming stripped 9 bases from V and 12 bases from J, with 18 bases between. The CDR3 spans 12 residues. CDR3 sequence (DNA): TGTGCCAGTAAACAGGGTCCGGGTGTGCAGTTCTTC. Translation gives CASKQGPGVQFF.

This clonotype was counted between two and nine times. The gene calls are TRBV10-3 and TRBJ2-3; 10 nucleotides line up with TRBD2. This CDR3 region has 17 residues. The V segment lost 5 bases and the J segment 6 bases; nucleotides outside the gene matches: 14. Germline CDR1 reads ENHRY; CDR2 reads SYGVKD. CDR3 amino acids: CAISNGSGGLLTDTQYF. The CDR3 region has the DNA TGTGCCATCAGTAATGGTAGCGGGGGGCTCCTCACGGATACGCAGTATTTT.

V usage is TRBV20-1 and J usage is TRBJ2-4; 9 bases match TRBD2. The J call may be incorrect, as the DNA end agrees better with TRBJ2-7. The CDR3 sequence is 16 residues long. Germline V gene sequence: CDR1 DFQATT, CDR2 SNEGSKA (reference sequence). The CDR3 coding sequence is TGCAGTGCCTGGAGAGGAGTCGGGCGGGAGGGCTACGAGCAGTACTTC. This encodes CSAWRGVGREGYEQYF.

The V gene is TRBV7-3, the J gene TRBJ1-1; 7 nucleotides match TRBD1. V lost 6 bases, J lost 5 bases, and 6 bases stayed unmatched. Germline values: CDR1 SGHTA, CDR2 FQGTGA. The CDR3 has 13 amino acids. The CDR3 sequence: CASSRTGETEAFF. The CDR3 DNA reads TGTGCCAGCAGTCGGACAGGCGAGACTGAAGCTTTCTTT.

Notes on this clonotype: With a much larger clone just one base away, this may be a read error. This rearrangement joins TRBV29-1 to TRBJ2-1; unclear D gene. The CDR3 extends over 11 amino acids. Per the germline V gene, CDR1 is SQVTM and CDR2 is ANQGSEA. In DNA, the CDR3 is TGCAGCGGTGAAAGAATTCCTGAGCAGTTCTTC. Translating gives CSGERIPEQFF.